This T cell receptor (beta chain) stems from a study of technical replicates of blood from several donors. J gave up 4 bases and V 3 bases, and 4 bases lay outside the gene matches. The germline V gene has CDR1 SGHNT and CDR2 YYREEE (reference sequence). The CDR3 length is 15 residues. Data came from immunoSEQ multiplex PCR; TCRdb stores just in-frame clones and leaves some out. The sample includes roughly 72,000 clones, 90% to 95% of them seen just once. The TCR was taken from a human donor in good health. Sequencing was done on a sample of T cells isolated from PBMCs. The V and J genes are TRBV5-4 and TRBJ2-5; 12 bases agree with TRBD2. This CDR3 reads CASSSPGLAGETQYF. The CDR3 bases are TGTGCCAGCAGCTCTCCGGGACTAGCGGGAGAGACCCAGTACTTC. The variable domain in full, with the rest retrieved from reference TRBV5-4 and TRBJ2-5, is ETGVTQSPTHLIKTRGQQVTLRCSSQSGHNTVSWYQQALGQGPQFIFQYYREEENGRGNFPPRFSGLQFPNYSSELNVNALELDDSALYLCASSSPGLAGETQYFGPGTRLLVL.